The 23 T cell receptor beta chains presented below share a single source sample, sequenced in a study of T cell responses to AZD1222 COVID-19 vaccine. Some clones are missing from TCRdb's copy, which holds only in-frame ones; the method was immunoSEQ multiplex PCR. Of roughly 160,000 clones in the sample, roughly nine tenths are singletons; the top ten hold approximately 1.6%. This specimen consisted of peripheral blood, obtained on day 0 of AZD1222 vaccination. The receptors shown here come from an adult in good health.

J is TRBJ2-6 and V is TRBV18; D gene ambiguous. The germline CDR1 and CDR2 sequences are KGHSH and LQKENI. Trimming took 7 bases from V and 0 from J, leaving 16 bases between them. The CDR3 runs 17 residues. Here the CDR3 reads CASFGMAHYSGANVLTF. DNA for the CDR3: TGTGCCAGCTTCGGTATGGCGCACTACTCTGGGGCCAACGTCCTGACTTTC.

The CDR3 DNA follows: TGTGCCAGCAGCCTTTCCCACGAGCAGTACTTC. Protein: CASSLSHEQYF. The chain couples TRBV5-4 to TRBJ2-7, with D unclear. The CDR3 consists of 11 residues. The V end lost 4 bases, the J end lost 5 bases, and 7 bases lay between the germline ends. Germline loops: CDR1 SGHNT, CDR2 YYREEE (reference sequence). Full variable domain (missing parts from reference TRBV5-4 and TRBJ2-7): ETGVTQSPTHLIKTRGQQVTLRCSSQSGHNTVSWYQQALGQGPQFIFQYYREEENGRGNFPPRFSGLQFPNYSSELNVNALELDDSALYLCASSLSHEQYFGPGTRLTVT.

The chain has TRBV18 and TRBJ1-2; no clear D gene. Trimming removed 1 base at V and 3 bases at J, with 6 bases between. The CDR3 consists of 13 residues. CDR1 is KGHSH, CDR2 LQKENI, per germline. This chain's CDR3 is CASSPLEDYGYTF. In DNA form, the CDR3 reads TGTGCCAGCTCACCACTGGAAGACTATGGCTACACCTTC.

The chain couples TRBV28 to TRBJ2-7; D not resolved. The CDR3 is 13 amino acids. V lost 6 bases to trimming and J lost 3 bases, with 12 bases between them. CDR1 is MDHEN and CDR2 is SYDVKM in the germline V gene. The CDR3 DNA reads TGTGCCAGCAGCCCTCAACAAGACTACGAGCAGTACTTC. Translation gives CASSPQQDYEQYF.

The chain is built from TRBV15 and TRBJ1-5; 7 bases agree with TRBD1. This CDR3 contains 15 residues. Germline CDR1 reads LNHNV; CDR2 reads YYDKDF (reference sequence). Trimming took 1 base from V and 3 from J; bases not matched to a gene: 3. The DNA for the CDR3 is TGTGCCACCAGCAGAGCGGACAGGATCAATCAGCCCCAGCATTTT. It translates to CATSRADRINQPQHF.

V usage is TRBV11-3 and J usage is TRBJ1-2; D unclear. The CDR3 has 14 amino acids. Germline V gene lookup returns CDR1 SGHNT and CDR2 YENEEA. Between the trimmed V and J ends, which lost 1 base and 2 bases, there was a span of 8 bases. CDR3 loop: CASSLGWQNYGYTF. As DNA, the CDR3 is TGTGCCAGCAGCTTAGGGTGGCAGAACTATGGCTACACCTTC.

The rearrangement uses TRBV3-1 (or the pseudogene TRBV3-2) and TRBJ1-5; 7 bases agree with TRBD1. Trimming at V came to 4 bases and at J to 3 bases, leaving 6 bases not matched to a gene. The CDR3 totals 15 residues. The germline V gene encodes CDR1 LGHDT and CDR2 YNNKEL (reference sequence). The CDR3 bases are TGTGCCAGCAGCCCCTCCGGGACAGCCAATCAGCCCCAGCATTTT. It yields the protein CASSPSGTANQPQHF.

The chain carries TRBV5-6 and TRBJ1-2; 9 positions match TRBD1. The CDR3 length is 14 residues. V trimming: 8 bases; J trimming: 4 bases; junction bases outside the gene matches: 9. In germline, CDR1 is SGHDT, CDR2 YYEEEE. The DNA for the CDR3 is TGTGCCAGTACAGGGGGCATGGAACTCTATGGCTACACCTTC. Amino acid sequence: CASTGGMELYGYTF.

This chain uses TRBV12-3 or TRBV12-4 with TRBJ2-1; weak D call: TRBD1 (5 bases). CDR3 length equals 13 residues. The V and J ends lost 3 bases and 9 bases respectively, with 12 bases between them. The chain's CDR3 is CASSFHSDSEQFF. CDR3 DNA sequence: TGTGCCAGCAGTTTTCACTCAGACAGTGAGCAGTTCTTC.

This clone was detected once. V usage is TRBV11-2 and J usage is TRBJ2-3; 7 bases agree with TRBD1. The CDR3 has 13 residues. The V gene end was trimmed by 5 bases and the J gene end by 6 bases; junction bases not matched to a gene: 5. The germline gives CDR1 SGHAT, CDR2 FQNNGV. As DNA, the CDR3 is TGTGCCAGCAGCCGTGACAGGGAGGATACGCAGTATTTT. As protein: CASSRDREDTQYF.

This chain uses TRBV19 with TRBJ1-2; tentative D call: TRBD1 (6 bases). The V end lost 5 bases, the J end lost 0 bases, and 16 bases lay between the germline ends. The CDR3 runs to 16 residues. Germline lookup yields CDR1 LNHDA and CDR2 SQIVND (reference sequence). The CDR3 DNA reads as TGTGCCAGTAGTTCAACCGGGACAACCGCTAACTATGGCTACACCTTC. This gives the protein CASSSTGTTANYGYTF.

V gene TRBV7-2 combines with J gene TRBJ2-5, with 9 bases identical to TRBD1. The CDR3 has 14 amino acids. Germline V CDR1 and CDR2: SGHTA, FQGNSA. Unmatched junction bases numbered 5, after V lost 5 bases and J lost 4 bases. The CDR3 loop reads CASSPGTGRETQYF. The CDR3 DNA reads TGTGCCAGCAGCCCCGGGACAGGGCGAGAGACCCAGTACTTC.

This CDR3 is CASSFFGGNEQFF. The DNA for the CDR3 is TGTGCCAGCAGTTTCTTCGGGGGAAATGAGCAGTTCTTC. V and J are TRBV12-3 or TRBV12-4 and TRBJ2-1; maybe TRBD2 (6 bases). The CDR3 is made up of 13 amino acids. Trimming took off 3 bases at V and 7 bases at J, with 10 bases between the two ends.

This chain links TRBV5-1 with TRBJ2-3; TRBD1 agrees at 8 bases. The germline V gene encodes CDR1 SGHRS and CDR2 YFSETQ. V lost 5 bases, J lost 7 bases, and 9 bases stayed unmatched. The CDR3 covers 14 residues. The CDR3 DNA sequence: TGCGCCAGCAGGACAGGGGCCGGGATGAATACGCAGTATTTT. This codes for CASRTGAGMNTQYF.

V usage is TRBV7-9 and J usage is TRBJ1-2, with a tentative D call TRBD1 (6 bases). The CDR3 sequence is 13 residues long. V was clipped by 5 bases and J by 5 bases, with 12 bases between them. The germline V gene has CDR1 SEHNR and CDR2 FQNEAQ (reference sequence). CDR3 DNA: TGTGCCAGCAGCCTAACGACAGGTTATGGCTACACCTTC. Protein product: CASSLTTGYGYTF.

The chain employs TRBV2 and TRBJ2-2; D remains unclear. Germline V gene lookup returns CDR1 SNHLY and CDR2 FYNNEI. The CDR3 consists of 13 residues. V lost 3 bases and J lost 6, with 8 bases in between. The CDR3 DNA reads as TGTGCCAGCAGTGATTGGGGTGCCGGGGAGCTGTTTTTT. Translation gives CASSDWGAGELFF.

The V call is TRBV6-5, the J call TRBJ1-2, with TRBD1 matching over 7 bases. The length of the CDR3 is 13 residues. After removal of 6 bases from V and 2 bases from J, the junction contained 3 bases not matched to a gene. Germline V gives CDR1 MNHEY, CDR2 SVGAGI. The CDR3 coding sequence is TGTGCCAGCAGCAAACAGGGGAACTATGGCTACACCTTC. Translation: CASSKQGNYGYTF.

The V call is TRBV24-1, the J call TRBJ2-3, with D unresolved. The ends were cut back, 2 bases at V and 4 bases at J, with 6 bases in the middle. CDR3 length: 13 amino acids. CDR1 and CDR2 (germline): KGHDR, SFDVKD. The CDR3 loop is CATSDSRPDTQYF. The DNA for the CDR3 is TGTGCCACCAGTGATTCCCGGCCAGATACGCAGTATTTT.

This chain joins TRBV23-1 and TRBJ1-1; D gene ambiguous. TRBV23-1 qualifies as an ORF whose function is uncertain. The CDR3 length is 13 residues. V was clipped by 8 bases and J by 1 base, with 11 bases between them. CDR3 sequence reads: CASLWRENTEAFF. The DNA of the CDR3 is TGCGCCAGCCTGTGGAGAGAGAACACTGAAGCTTTCTTT.

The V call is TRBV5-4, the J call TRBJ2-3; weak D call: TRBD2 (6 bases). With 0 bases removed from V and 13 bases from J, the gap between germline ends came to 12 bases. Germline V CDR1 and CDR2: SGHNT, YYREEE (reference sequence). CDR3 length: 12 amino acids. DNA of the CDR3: TGTGCCAGCAGCTTGGTGGGGGGTGTGGAGTATTTT. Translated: CASSLVGGVEYF. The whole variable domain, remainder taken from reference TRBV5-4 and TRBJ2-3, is ETGVTQSPTHLIKTRGQQVTLRCSSQSGHNTVSWYQQALGQGPQFIFQYYREEENGRGNFPPRFSGLQFPNYSSELNVNALELDDSALYLCASSLVGGVEYFGPGTRLTVL.

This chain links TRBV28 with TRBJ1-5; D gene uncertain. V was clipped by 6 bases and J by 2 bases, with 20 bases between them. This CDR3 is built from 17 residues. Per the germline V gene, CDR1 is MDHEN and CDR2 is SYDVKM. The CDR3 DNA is TGTGCCAGCAGCCAATCCCCGCACTCAGGAGGCAATCAGCCCCAGCATTTT. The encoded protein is CASSQSPHSGGNQPQHF.

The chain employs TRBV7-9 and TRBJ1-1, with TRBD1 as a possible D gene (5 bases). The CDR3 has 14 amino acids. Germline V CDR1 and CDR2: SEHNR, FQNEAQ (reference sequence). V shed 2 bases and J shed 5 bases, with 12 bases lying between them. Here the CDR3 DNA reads TGTGCCAGCAGCTTATTGTCAGGGCGGACTGAAGCTTTCTTT. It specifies CASSLLSGRTEAFF.

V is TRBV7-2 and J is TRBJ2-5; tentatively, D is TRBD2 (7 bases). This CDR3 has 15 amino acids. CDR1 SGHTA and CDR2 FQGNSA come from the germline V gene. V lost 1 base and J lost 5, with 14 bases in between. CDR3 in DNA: TGTGCCAGCAGCTTAGTTGGGGGGGCACGGGAGACCCAGTACTTC. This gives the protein CASSLVGGARETQYF.